The 30 T cell receptor beta chains given below trace back to one sample, sequenced in a study of regulatory T cells in long-lasting Graves disease (dated by TCRdb to the early 2020s). What the time point label conveys for this sample: persistent/refractory GD, antithyroid drugs over 5 years with positive TRAb. RNA was extracted from PBMCs in TRIzol for both TCR sequencing and RNA sequencing. The protocol used for the library was multiplex PCR. The listed sequencing device is Illumina HiSeq 4000. CDR3 regions were amplified by Arm-PCR with iRepertoire HTBI primers to construct TCR beta libraries. Starting from the raw public reads, TCRdb applied fastp trimming at Q25, assembled clones with MiXCR and retained in-frame beta chains. Each record represents a unique CDR3 protein, reported with the most common genes and DNA among its rows. The sample has fewer than 400,000 distinct CDR3 sequences on record, roughly 20% of them singletons. The ten largest clones add up to about 20% of the sample.

This specimen consisted of peripheral blood mononuclear cells (PBMCs), obtained when the disease was refractory, from a patient treated with antithyroid drugs. The receptors shown here come from a female donor with Graves disease.

The table lists this clonotype with a few counts. The genes are TRBV6-2 or TRBV6-3 and TRBJ2-7; 7 bases match TRBD2. V shed 5 bases and J 6 bases; nucleotides not matched to a gene: 25. The CDR3 spans 19 residues. CDR1 is MNHEY and CDR2 is SVGEGT in the germline V gene. The DNA for the CDR3 is TGTGCCAGCAGTGAAGCGGAAGGAGACCTAGCGGTCTTATTCTTCGAGCAGTACTTC. This sequence encodes CASSEAEGDLAVLFFEQYF.

In this sample, this clonotype turned up a few times. The chain carries TRBV20-1 and TRBJ2-7; D not certain. CDR3 length: 12 residues. Trimming left V 3 bases short and J 4 bases short, with 10 bases between. The germline CDR1 and CDR2 sequences are DFQATT and SNEGSKA (reference sequence). The CDR3, as DNA: TGCAGTGCTAGTCCCACCGGGTACGAGCAGTACTTC. It is translated as CSASPTGYEQYF.

This clonotype was seen ten or more times. The rearrangement joins TRBV6-5 to TRBJ2-7; D could derive from TRBD1 or TRBD2 (5 bases each). The V end was cut by 4 bases, the J end by 0 bases, with 10 bases between. Germline V gene data show CDR1 as MNHEY and CDR2 as SVGAGI. This CDR3 has 14 amino acids. CDR3 coding DNA: TGTGCCAGCAGTTGGGACCAGACCTCCTACGAGCAGTACTTC. Amino acid sequence: CASSWDQTSYEQYF.

The chain is built from TRBV6-1 and TRBJ1-5, with TRBD1 identical over 7 bases. V trimming: 5 bases; J trimming: 7 bases; junction bases outside the gene matches: 17. Germline CDR1 reads MNHNS; CDR2 reads SASEGT. This CDR3 spans 17 amino acids. CDR3 in amino acids: CASSQHSATGRSQPQHF. The CDR3 nucleotides are TGTGCCAGCAGTCAACATTCCGCGACAGGGAGGAGCCAGCCCCAGCATTTT.

This clonotype has a count of ten or more. The gene calls are TRBV27 and TRBJ1-2; no reliable D call. Germline V gives CDR1 MNHEY, CDR2 SMNVEV (reference sequence). The CDR3 loop spans 13 amino acids. Trimming removed 5 bases from V and 0 bases from J, with 7 bases in between. The CDR3 here is CASSPIPNYGYTF. CDR3 sequence (DNA): TGTGCCAGCAGTCCCATTCCTAACTATGGCTACACCTTC.

A word on this clonotype: This may be a read error: a much more frequent sequence differs by one nucleotide. This chain uses TRBV11-3 with TRBJ1-1, with no clear D. CDR1 is SGHNT, CDR2 YENEEA, per germline. The CDR3 runs to 13 residues. This CDR3 reads CASSLDYNTEASF. DNA of the CDR3: TGTGCCAGCAGCTTAGACTATAACACTGAAGCTTCCTTT.

This clonotype was recorded a few times. This chain connects TRBV2 to TRBJ2-3; 8 nucleotides line up with TRBD2. J gave up 0 bases and V 4 bases, and 6 bases lay outside the gene matches. Germline CDR1 SNHLY, CDR2 FYNNEI. This CDR3 has 16 amino acids. The CDR3, as DNA: TGTGCCAGCAGTGGCGGACTAGCAGCTAGCACAGATACGCAGTATTTT. This encodes CASSGGLAASTDTQYF.

This chain connects TRBV19 to TRBJ2-7; D gene unclear. Trimming took off 9 bases at V and 2 bases at J, with 17 bases between the two ends. The CDR3 totals 14 residues. Germline V CDR1 and CDR2: LNHDA, SQIVND (reference sequence). CDR3 coding DNA: TGTGCCAGCAACCCCACGAGGCCCCCCTACGAGCAGTACTTC. It encodes CASNPTRPPYEQYF.

This clonotype was observed at least ten times. V is TRBV28 and J is TRBJ2-7; D remains unclear. The CDR3 has 14 amino acids. V was pared by 6 bases and J by 1 base, with 13 bases between. Germline-derived CDR1 and CDR2 are MDHEN and SYDVKM. The CDR3 here is CASSPPAISYEQYF. Written as DNA, the CDR3 is TGTGCCAGCAGCCCCCCGGCAATTTCCTACGAGCAGTACTTC.

The V call is TRBV7-2, the J call TRBJ1-5; 10 bases agree with TRBD1. J gave up 5 bases and V 1 base, and 5 bases lay outside the gene matches. The CDR3 length is 16 residues. Germline V gives CDR1 SGHTA, CDR2 FQGNSA. The CDR3 DNA sequence: TGTGCCAGCAGCTTAGTGGGGACAGGGGTAGATCAGCCCCAGCATTTT. Protein: CASSLVGTGVDQPQHF.

A remark on this clonotype: A clone one base away is much larger, so this may be a read error. The chain joins TRBV12-3 or TRBV12-4 to TRBJ1-2; no reliable D call. This CDR3 is 13 amino acids long. CDR3 coding DNA: TGTGCCAGCGGTTTGAACTCAAACTATGGCTACACCTTC. It codes for CASGLNSNYGYTF.

This clonotype occurred a few times. The chain uses TRBV20-1 and TRBJ1-1, with D maybe TRBD1 (6 bases). There are 13 residues in the CDR3. Per germline, CDR1 DFQATT and CDR2 SNEGSKA (reference sequence). Written as DNA, the CDR3 is TGCAGCGGTACAGGGTCCTTGAACACTGAAGCTTTCTTT. This sequence encodes CSGTGSLNTEAFF.

The sample holds many counts of this clonotype. This chain joins TRBV18 and TRBJ1-4, with D tentatively TRBD1 (5 bases). The germline V gene encodes CDR1 KGHSH and CDR2 LQKENI. The CDR3 spans 15 residues. Between the trimmed V and J ends, which lost 3 bases and 7 bases, there was a span of 15 bases. The DNA of the CDR3 is TGTGCCAGCTCACCCAAAGGCCAGGGTGGTGAAAAACTGTTTTTT. Amino acids: CASSPKGQGGEKLFF.

This clonotype was counted many times. The rearrangement joins TRBV27 to TRBJ1-1, with 8 bases lining up with TRBD1. V shed 3 bases and J 3 bases; nucleotides not matched to a gene: 12. The CDR3 spans 17 residues. Germline CDR1 and CDR2: MNHEY and SMNVEV (reference sequence). CDR3 in amino acids: CASSLKGRTGRHTEAFF. CDR3 sequence (DNA): TGTGCCAGCAGTTTGAAGGGTAGGACAGGGAGGCACACTGAAGCTTTCTTT.

This clonotype was recorded many times. The V gene is TRBV7-2, the J gene TRBJ2-5; D not certain. The V gene lost 9 bases and the J gene lost 5 bases, with 10 bases spanning the gap. In germline, CDR1 is SGHTA, CDR2 FQGNSA. The CDR3 has 11 amino acids. CDR3 protein: CASRKSETQYF. The CDR3 DNA follows: TGTGCCAGTCGCAAATCGGAGACCCAGTACTTC.

This clonotype was observed at least ten times. The chain couples TRBV2 to TRBJ2-5, with D possibly called TRBD1 or TRBD2 (5 bases each). The length of the CDR3 is 15 residues. Germline V CDR1 and CDR2: SNHLY, FYNNEI. V was clipped by 5 bases and J by 3 bases, with 16 bases between them. In nucleotides, the CDR3 is TGTGCCAGCAGTCCCGGGACCCCCCAAAAAGAGACCCAGTACTTC. Protein sequence: CASSPGTPQKETQYF.

The table lists this clonotype with many counts. DNA of the CDR3: TGTGCCAGCAGTGAAAGCTTTCGACAGGGGAACTATGGCTACACCTTC. It specifies CASSESFRQGNYGYTF. J is TRBJ1-2 and V is TRBV2, with 8 bases matching TRBD1. This CDR3 has 16 amino acids. V lost 2 bases and J lost 2; bases outside the gene matches: 7. The germline V gene has CDR1 SNHLY and CDR2 FYNNEI.

This clonotype has at least ten counts. The rearrangement joins TRBV27 to TRBJ2-7, with no clear D. Germline CDR1 reads MNHEY; CDR2 reads SMNVEV (reference sequence). The ends were cut back, 6 bases at V and 3 bases at J, with 12 bases in the middle. The CDR3 sequence is 13 residues long. The CDR3 bases are TGTGCCAGCAGAGGCGGCACTGACTACGAGCAGTACTTC. This translates into CASRGGTDYEQYF.

This clonotype was seen at least ten times. The chain combines TRBV3-1 with TRBJ2-7; TRBD2 is a possible D gene (5 bases). Looked up from germline, CDR1 is LGHDT and CDR2 is YNNKEL (reference sequence). This CDR3 has 12 residues. V gave up 4 bases and J gave up 6 bases, with 10 bases separating them. CDR3 coding DNA: TGTGCCAGCAGCCCCGGACTGGTCGAGCAGTACTTC. Translating gives CASSPGLVEQYF.

This clonotype was observed many times. The chain combines TRBV11-2 with TRBJ1-2; D gene uncertain. The CDR3 covers 13 residues. The V end lost 1 base, the J end lost 4 bases, and 7 bases lay between the germline ends. Germline V gene lookup returns CDR1 SGHAT and CDR2 FQNNGV. CDR3 DNA: TGTGCCAGCAGCTTAGGGCCTAGCTATGGCTACACCTTC. It is translated as CASSLGPSYGYTF.

A few counts support this clonotype. The gene calls are TRBV10-3 and TRBJ1-1; the D is unclear. The CDR3 sequence is 11 residues long. CDR1 and CDR2 from the germline V gene are ENHRY and SYGVKD. Trimming removed 4 bases at V and 8 bases at J, with 8 bases between. The CDR3 DNA sequence: TGTGCCATCAGTGCGGGCACAGAAGCTTTCTTT. It specifies CAISAGTEAFF.

This clonotype was counted ten times or more. The gene calls are TRBV5-1 and TRBJ1-2; D gene unclear. Trimming left V 0 bases short and J 8 bases short, with 11 bases between. CDR3 length: 13 amino acids. CDR1 is SGHRS and CDR2 is YFSETQ in the germline V gene. Written as DNA, the CDR3 is TGCGCCAGCAGCTTGGTCGGCCGCTCCGGCTACACCTTC. Amino acids: CASSLVGRSGYTF.

The rearrangement uses TRBV6-1 and TRBJ2-2; 9 bases fit TRBD2. From germline, CDR1 is MNHNS and CDR2 SASEGT. Losses at the gene ends were 5 bases for V and 8 bases for J; bases not matched to a gene: 12. CDR3 length equals 16 residues. The CDR3 coding sequence is TGTGCCAGCAGTCCCGGGACTAGCCTCAGAGGTGGGGAGCTGTTTTTT. Amino acids: CASSPGTSLRGGELFF.

This sequence joins TRBV12-3 or TRBV12-4 and TRBJ2-1; no clear D. CDR3 length: 12 amino acids. V was shortened by 1 base and J by 7 bases, with 5 bases between the two germline ends. The CDR3: CASSLGGNEQFF. The CDR3 DNA is TGTGCCAGCAGTTTAGGTGGGAATGAGCAGTTCTTC.

This clonotype was found many times. This rearrangement joins TRBV6-1 to TRBJ1-5; maybe TRBD1 (5 bases). Germline loops: CDR1 MNHNS, CDR2 SASEGT. This CDR3 contains 15 residues. V was clipped by 6 bases and J by 5 bases, with 17 bases between them. The DNA for the CDR3 is TGTGCCAGCAGCGTGAGGGGCCGCGGGGATCAGCCCCAGCATTTT. This encodes CASSVRGRGDQPQHF.

This clonotype has only a few counts. One end of the junction is discordant with germline, which a read error may explain. This chain joins TRBV20-1 and TRBJ2-7, with a possible D match to TRBD2 (5 bases). Germline CDR1 and CDR2: DFQATT and SNEGSKA (reference sequence). This CDR3 is built from 13 residues. The chain's CDR3 is CSAETTSSFEQYF. The CDR3 nucleotides are TGCAGTGCTGAAACTACTAGTTCCTTCGAGCAGTACTTC.

Only a few counts were recorded for this clonotype. The V call is TRBV4-3, the J call TRBJ1-1, with unresolved D. Germline V gene sequence: CDR1 LGHNA, CDR2 YSLEER. V was cut by 0 bases and J by 5 bases, with 7 bases left in between. The CDR3 totals 13 residues. CDR3 bases: TGCGCCAGCAGCCAAGATTCACCGACTGAAGCTTTCTTT. This translates into CASSQDSPTEAFF.

The table lists this clonotype with a few counts. V is TRBV27 and J is TRBJ2-7; a weak D match, TRBD1 (6 bases). V gave up 4 bases and J gave up 3 bases, with 13 bases separating them. The CDR3 consists of 14 residues. Germline loops: CDR1 MNHEY, CDR2 SMNVEV (reference sequence). The chain's CDR3 is CASSSGQPDYEQYF. The CDR3 DNA is TGTGCCAGCAGTTCCGGACAGCCAGACTACGAGCAGTACTTC.

V is TRBV5-6 and J is TRBJ1-5; 7 nucleotides line up with TRBD1. Germline V CDR1 and CDR2: SGHDT, YYEEEE. V was pared by 4 bases and J by 7 bases, with 5 bases of the junction left unmatched. The CDR3 is 13 residues long. CDR3 DNA: TGTGCCAGCAGCGGGGCAGGGGGACAGCCCCAGCATTTT. Residues: CASSGAGGQPQHF.

Many counts were recorded for this clonotype. DNA for the CDR3: TGTGCCAGCAGCTTTTCATCCGCCCCGGGCGAGCAGTACTTC. Its protein is CASSFSSAPGEQYF. J is TRBJ2-7 and V is TRBV11-2; D remains ambiguous. V lost 3 bases and J 6 bases, leaving 15 bases between the germline ends. The CDR3 spans 14 residues. Germline lookup yields CDR1 SGHAT and CDR2 FQNNGV.